The rows below give T cell receptor beta chains drawn from one sample of a study of blood T cell repertoires in COVID-19. Sequencing used immunoSEQ multiplex PCR; TCRdb keeps in-frame clones, though not all of them. The sample includes 200,000 or so clones, roughly 79% seen only once; the top ten take approximately 12%. The specimen was peripheral blood. The receptors were sampled from a woman older than 75 with COVID-19, enrolled during active disease. Both conserved end residues are part of each CDR3. A D gene is named only where the DNA matches it firmly. For some rows the clone size is stated as once, few or many, or as a class when expanded; others skip it.

J gene	D gene	clone size	V gene	CDR3 DNA	CDR3 protein
TRBJ1-1	-	-	TRBV9	TGTGCCAGCAGCCCCATGGGACTTTTGAACACTGAAGCTTTCTTT	CASSPMGLLNTEAFF
TRBJ2-2	-	-	TRBV29-1	TGCAGCGTTGACGCGGCGACCAACACCGGGGAGCTGTTTTTT	CSVDAATNTGELFF
TRBJ2-7	-	few	TRBV11-2	TGTGCCAGCAGCTTAGACCTATTTCCTACTAGCATCCCATACGAGCAGTACTTC	CASSLDLFPTSIPYEQYF
TRBJ1-5	-	-	TRBV2	TGTGCCAGCTGGTCCAGGGATCCGATCCAGCCCCAGCATTTT	CASWSRDPIQPQHF
TRBJ2-3	-	-	TRBV7-2	TGTGCCAGCAGCTCCACGAGGACGCAGTATTTT	CASSSTRTQYF
TRBJ1-6	-	-	TRBV28	TGTGCCAGCAGTCCCCCAGGGGAAGCCCTCCACTTT	CASSPPGEALHF
TRBJ2-7	TRBD1	-	TRBV11-3	TGTGCCAGCAGCTCACCGGGACAGGGCTACGAGCAGTACTTC	CASSSPGQGYEQYF
TRBJ2-1	-	-	TRBV5-6	TGTGCCAGCAGCTTGGGTGGCGGGACCTACAATGAGCAGTTCTTC	CASSLGGGTYNEQFF
TRBJ2-3	-	once	TRBV11-2	TGTGCCAGCAGCTCCCAGGGGTTCCCAGATACGCAGTATTTT	CASSSQGFPDTQYF
TRBJ2-7	TRBD2	-	TRBV27	TGTGCCAGCAGTATAGGGACTAGCGGGAGGAACGAGCAGTACTTC	CASSIGTSGRNEQYF
TRBJ1-1	-	-	TRBV6-1	TGTGCCAGCAGCCCGACAAGGAACACTGAAGCTTTCTTT	CASSPTRNTEAFF
TRBJ2-2	TRBD2	-	TRBV10-2	TGCGCCAGTAGGGAACTAGCGTTCGCGAACACCGGGGAGCTGTTTTTT	CASRELAFANTGELFF
TRBJ2-7	TRBD2	-	TRBV5-6	TGTGCCAGCAGCTTAGGGCGGGAGGGCCGGACCTACGAGCAGTACTTC	CASSLGREGRTYEQYF
TRBJ1-2	TRBD1	-	TRBV20-1	TGCAGTGCTAGTCCCCAGGGGGCCAAGTGGGGCTATGGCTACACCTTC	CSASPQGAKWGYGYTF
TRBJ1-4	-	-	TRBV10-3	TGTGCCATCAGGGGAGCAACTAATGAAAAACTGTTTTTT	CAIRGATNEKLFF
TRBJ1-2	-	-	TRBV2	TGTGCCAGCAGTGTAGCGGGGGCGAGCTATGGCTACACCTTC	CASSVAGASYGYTF
TRBJ2-1	-	-	TRBV6-5	TGTGCCAGCAGCCCCGTAGCCGAGCAGTTCTTC	CASSPVAEQFF
TRBJ2-7	TRBD2	-	TRBV6-5	TGTGCCAGCGGCATCAAGCGGGAGGGTCCCTACGAGCAGTACTTC	CASGIKREGPYEQYF
TRBJ1-4	TRBD1	-	TRBV5-6	TGTGCCAGCAGCCTTACAGGGGGCACTAATGAAAAACTGTTTTTT	CASSLTGGTNEKLFF
TRBJ1-5	-	-	TRBV5-6	TGTGCCAGCAGCTCGGAGCTTCGAAGACAGCCCCAGCATTTT	CASSSELRRQPQHF
TRBJ2-2	-	-	TRBV5-1	TGCGCCAGCAGCCGGACAGCGATGAACACCGGGGAGCTGTTTTTT	CASSRTAMNTGELFF
TRBJ2-5	-	-	TRBV7-2	TGTGCCAGCAGCTTACAACGGTGGTACCAAGAGACCCAGTACTTC	CASSLQRWYQETQYF
TRBJ2-5	TRBD2	-	TRBV13	TGTGCCAGCAGCTTGGACGGGACTAGCGGGAGAGGGCAAGAGACCCAGTACTTC	CASSLDGTSGRGQETQYF
TRBJ2-1	TRBD2	-	TRBV9	TGTGCCAGCGACGAAGGACTAGCGGACAATGAGCAGTTCTTC	CASDEGLADNEQFF
TRBJ2-5	-	-	TRBV18	TGTGCCAGCTCTCTTAGGACAGGGACTAAGGAGACCCAGTACTTC	CASSLRTGTKETQYF
TRBJ2-1	TRBD2	-	TRBV20-1	TGCAGTGCTAGTGTAACGGGAGCGGGGGGTTCCTACAATGAGCAGTTCTTC	CSASVTGAGGSYNEQFF
TRBJ2-3	TRBD2	-	TRBV28	TGTGCCAGCGGAACCCTAGCGGGGGGAACAGATACGCAGTATTTT	CASGTLAGGTDTQYF
TRBJ1-1	-	-	TRBV19	TGTGCCAGTAGCGCCATCCTCGGAGGGTTCACTGAAGCTTTCTTT	CASSAILGGFTEAFF
TRBJ2-3	TRBD2	-	TRBV5-6	TGTGCCAGCAGCCCAGGGACTAGCGGGAGGGCCGGCACAGATACGCAGTATTTT	CASSPGTSGRAGTDTQYF
TRBJ1-4	-	-	TRBV18	TGTGCCAGCTCACTCGACAGGCCAACTAATGAAAAACTGTTTTTT	CASSLDRPTNEKLFF
TRBJ2-1	-	-	TRBV9	TGTGCCAGCAGCACCGGGGCGGGGGCCTACTCCTACAATGAGCAGTTCTTC	CASSTGAGAYSYNEQFF
TRBJ1-5	-	-	TRBV6-5	TGTGCCGGTAAGAGTAGCAATCAGCCCCAGCATTTT	CAGKSSNQPQHF
TRBJ1-1	-	-	TRBV7-8	TGTGCCAGCAGCTTACTGGGGCAGGCGAACACTGAAGCTTTCTTT	CASSLLGQANTEAFF
TRBJ2-5	-	-	TRBV14	TGTGCCAGCAGCTGCCTCCCGGGACACCCCCAAGAGACCCAGTACTTC	CASSCLPGHPQETQYF
TRBJ2-7	TRBD2	-	TRBV27	TGTGCCAGCAGTCACCTATTAGCGGGAGGACCCTACGAGCAGTACTTC	CASSHLLAGGPYEQYF
TRBJ2-7	-	-	TRBV5-1	TGCGCCAGCAGACCTAGGGGTACAGGCGAGCAGTACTTC	CASRPRGTGEQYF
TRBJ2-7	-	-	TRBV3-1/TRBV3-2	TGTGCCAGCAGCCAAGATCTCGCCTACGAGCAGTACTTC	CASSQDLAYEQYF
TRBJ1-2	-	few	TRBV30	TGTGCCTGCGGAGTGGGGGAGGGCTCTTTCGGGCCCTCCTATGGCTACACCTTC	CACGVGEGSFGPSYGYTF
TRBJ1-3	-	-	TRBV4-1	TGCGCCAGCAGCCAAGAGAGGGTTAATGGTCGTGGAAACACCATATATTTT	CASSQERVNGRGNTIYF
TRBJ1-6	-	-	TRBV28	TGTGCCAGCGGCTTAAGTACAGGGAGCTCCTATAATTCACCCCTCCACTTT	CASGLSTGSSYNSPLHF
TRBJ1-3	-	-	TRBV6-9	TGTGCCAGCAGTTCTACCCACTATACAGGGATCTCTGGAAACACCATATATTTT	CASSSTHYTGISGNTIYF
TRBJ1-5	TRBD1	-	TRBV19	TGTGCCAGTAGTTCGCCGGGACAGATAAGCAATCAGCCCCAGCATTTT	CASSSPGQISNQPQHF
TRBJ2-7	-	-	TRBV5-4	TGTGCCAGCAGCCCCGAGGGCTCTAGGAGCTCCTACGAGCAGTACTTC	CASSPEGSRSSYEQYF
TRBJ1-3	-	-	TRBV6-5	TGTGCCAGCAGTTACTCTCGAGGGGGAAACACCATATATTTT	CASSYSRGGNTIYF
TRBJ2-1	TRBD2	-	TRBV6-6	TGTGCCAGCAGCCGCCCTAGCGGCTTATCAGGGCGACAGTTCTTC	CASSRPSGLSGRQFF
TRBJ2-1	-	-	TRBV28	TGTGCCAGCAGTTTACGGGACTATGAGCAGTTCTTC	CASSLRDYEQFF
TRBJ1-1	TRBD1	-	TRBV2	TGTGCCAGCAGTCCTTTCGACAGGGGAGCTTTCTTT	CASSPFDRGAFF
TRBJ2-3	TRBD1	-	TRBV5-1	TGCGCCAGCAGCGCGGGACAGGGGGTCGCAGATACGCAGTATTTT	CASSAGQGVADTQYF
TRBJ1-1	-	-	TRBV7-7	TGTGCTAGCAGCCCCCCCCGGGTCTCGAACACTGAAGCTTTCTTT	CASSPPRVSNTEAFF
TRBJ2-2	-	-	TRBV29-1	TGCAGCGTCGGAACCAGGGATGGCGGGGAGCTGTTTTTT	CSVGTRDGGELFF
TRBJ2-5	TRBD2	-	TRBV7-2	TGTGCCAGCAGCTTAGGAACGGGACTAGTAGAGACCCAGTACTTC	CASSLGTGLVETQYF
TRBJ1-1	TRBD1	-	TRBV29-1	TGCAGCGTACGGTTGAGTACAGGGGGCAATGCTTTCTTT	CSVRLSTGGNAFF
TRBJ2-5	-	-	TRBV7-9	TGTGCCAGCAGCTTAGGCCTCTCAGGGCTCCAAGAGACCCAGTACTTC	CASSLGLSGLQETQYF
TRBJ1-6	-	-	TRBV2	TGTGCCAGCACGGGGGATGGTAATTCACCCCTCCACTTT	CASTGDGNSPLHF
TRBJ2-5	-	once	TRBV6-2/TRBV6-3	TGTGCCAGCAGTTACCGGGGGGCGGGAGAGACCCAGTACTTC	CASSYRGAGETQYF
TRBJ2-5	TRBD1	-	TRBV4-3	TGCGCCAGCAGCCAACGTTGGGACAGCGAAGAGACCCAGTACTTC	CASSQRWDSEETQYF
TRBJ1-6	TRBD1	-	TRBV5-4	TGTGCCAGCAGCCCCGGTCGGGGGACAGGGGTTAATTCACCCCTCCACTTT	CASSPGRGTGVNSPLHF
TRBJ2-3	-	-	TRBV5-8	TGTGCCAGCAGCTTGGTGGCCAGGGGGACTGATACGCAGTATTTT	CASSLVARGTDTQYF
TRBJ2-1	-	-	TRBV15	TGTGCCACCAGCAGAGATTGGGGGCCGCACAATGAGCAGTTCTTC	CATSRDWGPHNEQFF
TRBJ2-3	TRBD2	-	TRBV19	TGTGCCAGTAGCCTACTAGCGGAAGGGGGTACAGATACGCAGTATTTT	CASSLLAEGGTDTQYF